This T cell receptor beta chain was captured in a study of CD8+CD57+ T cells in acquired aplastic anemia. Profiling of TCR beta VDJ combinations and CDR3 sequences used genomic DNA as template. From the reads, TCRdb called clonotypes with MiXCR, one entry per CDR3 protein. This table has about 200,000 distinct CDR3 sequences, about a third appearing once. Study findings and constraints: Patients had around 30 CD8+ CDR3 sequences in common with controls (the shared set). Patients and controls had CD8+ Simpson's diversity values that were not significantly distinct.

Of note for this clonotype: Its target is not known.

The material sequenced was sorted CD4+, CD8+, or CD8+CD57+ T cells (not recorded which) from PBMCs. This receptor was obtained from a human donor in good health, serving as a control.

The chain's CDR3 is CASSPGLANTGELFF. CDR3 in DNA: TGTGCCAGCAGCCCGGGACTAGCAAACACCGGGGAGCTGTTTTTT. V is TRBV12-3 or TRBV12-4 and J is TRBJ2-2, with TRBD2 identical over 9 bases. V was pared by 6 bases and J by 2 bases, with 4 bases of the junction left unmatched. The CDR3 has 15 amino acids.